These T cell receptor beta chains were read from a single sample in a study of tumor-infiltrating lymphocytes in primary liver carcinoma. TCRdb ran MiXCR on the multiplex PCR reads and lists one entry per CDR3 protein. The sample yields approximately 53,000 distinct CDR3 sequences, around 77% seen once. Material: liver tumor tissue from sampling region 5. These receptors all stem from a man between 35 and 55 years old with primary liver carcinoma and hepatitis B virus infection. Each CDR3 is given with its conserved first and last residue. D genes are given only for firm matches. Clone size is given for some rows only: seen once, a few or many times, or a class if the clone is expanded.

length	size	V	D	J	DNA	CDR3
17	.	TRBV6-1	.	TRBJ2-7	TGTGCCAGCACACTAGGGCCGCAGATAGGGGACTCCTACGAACAGTACTTC	CASTLGPQIGDSYEQYF
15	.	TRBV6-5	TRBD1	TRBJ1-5	TGTGCCAGCAGTTACCCCGGGACAGGAAACCGGCCCCAGCATTTT	CASSYPGTGNRPQHF
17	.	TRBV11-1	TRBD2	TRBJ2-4	TGTGCCAGCAGTTCTCCCGAGACTAGCGGGACCAAAAACATTCAATACTTC	CASSSPETSGTKNIQYF
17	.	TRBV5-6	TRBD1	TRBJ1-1	TGTGGCAGCAGCTTGGTCGGTGGGACAGGGCAGAACACGGAAGCTTTCTTT	CGSSLVGGTGQNTEAFF
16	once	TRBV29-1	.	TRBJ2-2	TGTAGCGTTGAAGGGTTGAACAGGGTGGGCACCGGGGAGCTGTTTTTT	CSVEGLNRVGTGELFF
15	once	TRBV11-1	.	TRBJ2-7	TGTGCCAGCAGCTCATCCAGGGACACCTCTTACGAGCAGTACTTC	CASSSSRDTSYEQYF
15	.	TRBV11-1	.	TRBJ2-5	TGCACCAGCAGCTTACGGGGCTACTGGGGAGAGGCCCAGTACTTC	CTSSLRGYWGEAQYF
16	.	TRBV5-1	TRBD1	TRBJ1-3	TGCGCCAGCAGCGCAACAGTACAGGGGTCTGGAAACACCATATGTTTT	CASSATVQGSGNTICF
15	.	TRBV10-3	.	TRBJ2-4	TGTGCCATCCAGGAGGCCTGGGGCCTCAAAAACATTCAGTACTTC	CAIQEAWGLKNIQYF
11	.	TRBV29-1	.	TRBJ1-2	TGCAGCGTTTTAGTGCCCTATGGCTACACCTTC	CSVLVPYGYTF
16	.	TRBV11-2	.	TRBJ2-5	TGTACCAGCAGCCCTGGGGCCCGAGGGGACGCCGAGACCAAGTACTTC	CTSSPGARGDAETKYF
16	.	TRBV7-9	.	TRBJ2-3	TGTGTCAGCAGCTCGACCGAGAGAGTATTAACAGATACGCAGTATTTT	CVSSSTERVLTDTQYF
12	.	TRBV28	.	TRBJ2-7	TGTGCCAGCAGTCGGGGCTATAGCGTGCAGTACTTC	CASSRGYSVQYF
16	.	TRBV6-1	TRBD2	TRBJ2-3	TGTGCCAGCAGTGCGGCTAGCGGGAAGGGGCCAGATACGCAGTATTTT	CASSAASGKGPDTQYF
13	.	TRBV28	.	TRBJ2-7	TGTGCCAGCACATCGACAGGAGCCTACGAGCAGTACTTC	CASTSTGAYEQYF
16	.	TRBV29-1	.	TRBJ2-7	TGCAGCGCCATGGCATCTGAGACCTGCACTCCCTACGAGCAATACTTC	CSAMASETCTPYEQYF
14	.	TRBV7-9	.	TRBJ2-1	TGTGCCAGTAGCTTAGGTGAGATGGACAATGAGCAGTTCTTC	CASSLGEMDNEQFF
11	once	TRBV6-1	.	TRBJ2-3	TGCGCCAGCAATTTCGGATATACGCAGTATTTT	CASNFGYTQYF
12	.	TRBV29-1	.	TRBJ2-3	TGCAGCGGGTGGTGTTACACAAATACGCAGTATTTT	CSGWCYTNTQYF
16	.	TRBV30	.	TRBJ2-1	TGTGCCTGGAGTGTACAAGGTACTAGTCCATACAATGAGCGGTTCTTC	CAWSVQGTSPYNERFF
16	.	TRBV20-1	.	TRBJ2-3	TGCAGTGCTAGCCCTACCCACCGGGACAGCACAGATACGCAGTATTTT	CSASPTHRDSTDTQYF
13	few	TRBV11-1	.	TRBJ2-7	TGTGCCAGCAGGGAGAAGCGATACTACGAACAGTACTTC	CASREKRYYEQYF
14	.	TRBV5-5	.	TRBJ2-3	TGTATCAGCAGCCCCACCTCGACCGATGATACGCAGTATTTT	CISSPTSTDDTQYF
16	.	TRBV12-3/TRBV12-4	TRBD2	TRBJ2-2	TGTGCCATCAGTGGCCGTGTAGCGGGATATACCGGGGAGCTGTTTTTT	CAISGRVAGYTGELFF
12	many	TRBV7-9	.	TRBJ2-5	TGTGCCAGCAGCTTAGACGGAGAGACCCAGTACTTC	CASSLDGETQYF
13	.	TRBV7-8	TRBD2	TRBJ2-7	TGTACCATCAGCTTTACTAGCGCCTGCGAGCAGTACTTC	CTISFTSACEQYF
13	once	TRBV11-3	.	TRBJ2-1	TGTACCAGCAGCTTAGATGATAACAATGAGCAGTTTTTC	CTSSLDDNNEQFF
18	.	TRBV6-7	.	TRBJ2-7	TGTGCCAGCAGTTACCCAACCGCTGGGGATAGCGGCTCCTACGAGCAGTACTTC	CASSYPTAGDSGSYEQYF
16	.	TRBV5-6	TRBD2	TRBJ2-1	TGTGCCAACAGCTTCCGATTAGCGGGGGGGTACAATGAGCAGTTCTTC	CANSFRLAGGYNEQFF
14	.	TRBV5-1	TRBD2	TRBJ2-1	TGCGCCAGCAGCGCAACGGGATTAGCGGGGGTGCAGTTCTTC	CASSATGLAGVQFF
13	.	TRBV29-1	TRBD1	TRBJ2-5	TGCAGCGCTGGCCCAGGGGGCAGGGAGTCCCAGTACTTC	CSAGPGGRESQYF
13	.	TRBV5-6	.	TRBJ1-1	TGTGCCGGCAGCTTGTTCCAACACACTGAAGCTTTCTTT	CAGSLFQHTEAFF
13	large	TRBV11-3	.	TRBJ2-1	TGTGCCAGCAGCTTAGATGAGAACAATGAGCAGTTCTTC	CASSLDENNEQFF
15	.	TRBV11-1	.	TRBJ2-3	TGTGCAAGCAGTTCGGCGAGGGAGAGCACTGATACGCAGTATTTT	CASSSARESTDTQYF
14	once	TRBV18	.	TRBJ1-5	TGTGCCAGCTCACCTACTTCGGGCAATCAGCCCCAGCATTTT	CASSPTSGNQPQHF
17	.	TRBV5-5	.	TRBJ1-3	TGTGCCTGCAGTTCCGGGACGGATCTCTTTTCTGGAAACACCATATATTTT	CACSSGTDLFSGNTIYF
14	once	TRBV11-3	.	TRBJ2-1	TGTCCCAGCAGCTTAGGCTTCTCGAACAATGAGCAGCTCTTC	CPSSLGFSNNEQLF
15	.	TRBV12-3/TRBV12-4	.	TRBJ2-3	TGTGCCAGCAGCCCGCTGGGGGGGCGAACAGATACGCTGTATTTT	CASSPLGGRTDTLYF
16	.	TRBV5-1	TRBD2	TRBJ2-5	TGCGCCAGCAGCCAAGACGTTCTAGCGGGAGACGAGACCCAGTACTTC	CASSQDVLAGDETQYF
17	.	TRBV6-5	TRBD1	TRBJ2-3	TGTGCCAGCCACGAACAGGACAGGAGGAAGGAGACAGGTACGCATTATTTT	CASHEQDRRKETGTHYF
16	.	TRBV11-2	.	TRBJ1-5	TGTGCCAGCAGCTTAGTGGTAACAGGGAGCAGTCAGCCCCAGCATTTT	CASSLVVTGSSQPQHF
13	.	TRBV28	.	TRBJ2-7	TGTGCCAGCACTTTAAGACCAGGCTATGAGCAGTACTTC	CASTLRPGYEQYF
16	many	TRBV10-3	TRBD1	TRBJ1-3	TGTGCCATCAGCCCTGGGACAGGGGCGGGTGGAAACACCATATATTTT	CAISPGTGAGGNTIYF
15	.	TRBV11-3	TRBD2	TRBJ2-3	TGTGCTAGCAGCTATAGCGGGAGGCGGACAGTTACGCAGTATTTT	CASSYSGRRTVTQYF
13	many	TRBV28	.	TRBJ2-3	TGTGCCACCAAACCCTACGGACCAGATACGCAGTATTTT	CATKPYGPDTQYF
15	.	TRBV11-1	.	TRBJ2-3	TGTGCCAGCACTCTGCCGAGGGAGAACACAGATACGCAGTATTTT	CASTLPRENTDTQYF
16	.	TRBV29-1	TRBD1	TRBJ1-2	TGCAGCGTTGAAAAAAGACAGGGGGACAGGGACTATAGCTACACCTTC	CSVEKRQGDRDYSYTF
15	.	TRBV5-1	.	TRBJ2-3	TGCACCAGCAGCTTGACCAGCGCCAGCACAGATACGCAGTATTTT	CTSSLTSASTDTQYF
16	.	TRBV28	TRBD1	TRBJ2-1	TGTGCCAGTAGTGACGGGACAGGGGGCTCCTACAATAAGCAGTTCTTC	CASSDGTGGSYNKQFF
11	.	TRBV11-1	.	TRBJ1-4	TGTACCAGCAGCCGTGGGGGAAAACCGTTTTTT	CTSSRGGKPFF
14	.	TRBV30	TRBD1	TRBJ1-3	TGTGCCTGGAGGCTGACAGGGGGTAGTAACACCATATATTTT	CAWRLTGGSNTIYF
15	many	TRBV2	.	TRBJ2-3	TGTGCCAGCAGTGAAGTAGCCAGGAGCACAGATACGCAGTATTTT	CASSEVARSTDTQYF
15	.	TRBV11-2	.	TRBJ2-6	TGTGCCAGCAGCTTCGATCGGGCCGGGGCCAACGTCCTGGCTTTC	CASSFDRAGANVLAF
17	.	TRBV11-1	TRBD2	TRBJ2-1	TGTGCCAGCAGCTTTCCCGGGACTAGCGGGAAGCTCTATGAGCAGTTCTTC	CASSFPGTSGKLYEQFF
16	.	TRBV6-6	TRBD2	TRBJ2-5	TGTGCCAGCACGGAGTGGGAGGGGCGATCCTGGGAGACTCAGTACTTC	CASTEWEGRSWETQYF